The 29 T cell receptor beta chains listed next were all sequenced from one sample in a study of blood T cell repertoires in COVID-19. Using immunoSEQ multiplex PCR, the repertoire was profiled, and TCRdb retains in-frame clones only, with some absent. The sample contains around 40,000 clones, 70% to 90% of which appear only once. Specimen: peripheral blood. Source of these receptors: a human donor in a cohort sampled during active COVID-19.

The V gene is TRBV6-5, the J gene TRBJ2-7, with TRBD2 matching 9 bases. The trim removed 4 bases at V and 6 bases at J, leaving 10 bases unmatched. CDR3 length equals 15 residues. CDR1 is MNHEY, CDR2 SVGAGI, per germline. The CDR3 spells CASSSDPGLAREQYF. The DNA of the CDR3 is TGTGCCAGCAGTTCGGACCCGGGACTAGCTCGCGAGCAGTACTTC.

The chain is built from TRBV6-6 and TRBJ1-5; D perhaps matches TRBD1 (6 bases). The CDR3 totals 15 residues. The V end lost 6 bases, the J end lost 3 bases, and 15 bases lay between the germline ends. CDR1 and CDR2 (germline): MNHNY, SVGAGI (reference sequence). The CDR3 region has the DNA TGTGCCAGCAGGTCGGGGGGCGCGGCCAATCAGCCCCAGCATTTT. It specifies CASRSGGAANQPQHF.

The gene calls are TRBV19 and TRBJ2-3; 10 bases are shared with TRBD1. Germline V gene sequence: CDR1 LNHDA, CDR2 SQIVND (reference sequence). The V and J ends lost 6 bases and 4 bases, in that order; junction bases with no gene match: 4. This CDR3 spans 14 amino acids. The CDR3, as DNA: TGTGCCAGTAGGGACAGGGGGGGGGCAGATACGCAGTATTTT. Translated, it gives CASRDRGGADTQYF.

This clone is a singleton in its sample. DNA of the CDR3: TGTGCCAGCAGCTTAGTGTCAGGGGCCGGTGGAAACACCATATATTTT. It is translated as CASSLVSGAGGNTIYF. This rearrangement joins TRBV7-9 to TRBJ1-3; TRBD1 might be the D (6 bases). Germline V gene data show CDR1 as SEHNR and CDR2 as FQNEAQ (reference sequence). The CDR3 contains 16 residues. V lost 1 base, J lost 3 bases, and 13 bases lay in between.

The chain is built from TRBV7-2 and TRBJ1-4, with 10 bases that match TRBD1. Per germline, CDR1 SGHTA and CDR2 FQGNSA. The CDR3 contains 14 residues. With 5 bases clipped from V and 8 bases from J, the junction kept 5 bases outside the gene matches. The CDR3 nucleotides are TGTGCCAGCAGCGTGGACAGGGGGAGGGAAAAACTGTTTTTT. Translating it yields CASSVDRGREKLFF.

The chain employs TRBV4-2 and TRBJ2-2; 8 nucleotides agree with TRBD2. The CDR3 sequence is 15 residues long. The V gene end was trimmed by 2 bases and the J gene end by 7 bases; junction bases not matched to a gene: 6. Germline CDR1 reads LGHNA; CDR2 reads YNFKEQ. The CDR3 DNA is TGTGCCAGCAGCCAAAAAGCGGGGGATGGCGGGGAGCTGTTTTTT. Protein: CASSQKAGDGGELFF.

This clone has more than one count but fewer than ten. The V and J genes are TRBV5-1 and TRBJ2-2, with D possibly TRBD2 on 5 matching bases. V lost 4 bases, J lost 4 bases, and 14 bases lay in between. The CDR3 runs 15 residues. Germline V gene data show CDR1 as SGHRS and CDR2 as YFSETQ. This CDR3 is CASSTNSGGTGELFF. Here the CDR3 DNA reads TGCGCCAGCAGCACCAACAGCGGCGGCACCGGGGAGCTGTTTTTT.

This chain connects TRBV6-4 to TRBJ2-4, with 12 positions matching TRBD2. The germline CDR1 and CDR2 sequences are MRHNA and SNTAGT. CDR3 length equals 13 residues. V dropped 4 bases and J dropped 10; count of bases not matched to a gene: 2. CDR3 coding DNA: TGTGCCAGCAGTGGGACTAGCGGGGCGATTCAGTACTTC. It codes for CASSGTSGAIQYF.

This clone was seen a few times. The chain has TRBV6-5 and TRBJ2-7; the D gene is possibly TRBD2 (5 bases). The V end lost 4 bases, the J end lost 2 bases, and 15 bases lay between the germline ends. The V gene's germline CDR1 is MNHEY and CDR2 SVGAGI. The CDR3 runs to 15 residues. The CDR3 region has the DNA TGTGCCAGCAGTTCCCGTGGGAGCGATCCCTACGAGCAGTACTTC. Translation gives CASSSRGSDPYEQYF.

The chain recombines TRBV19 with TRBJ1-1; 7 nucleotides agree with TRBD1. The CDR3 is 16 residues long. The germline CDR1 and CDR2 sequences are LNHDA and SQIVND (reference sequence). V lost 5 bases, J lost 4 bases, and 13 bases stayed unmatched. DNA of the CDR3: TGTGCCAGTAGTCCCCAAGACAGGGCAAGATTCACTGAAGCTTTCTTT. The encoded protein is CASSPQDRARFTEAFF.

V gene TRBV7-2 combines with J gene TRBJ1-2; perhaps TRBD1 as D (6 bases). Germline CDR1 SGHTA, CDR2 FQGNSA. V was pared by 5 bases and J by 0 bases, with 10 bases between. There are 14 residues in the CDR3. The CDR3 here is CASSPRQANYGYTF. The CDR3 coding sequence is TGTGCCAGCAGCCCCCGACAGGCTAACTATGGCTACACCTTC. Full variable domain (missing parts from reference TRBV7-2 and TRBJ1-2): GAGVSQSPSNKVTEKGKDVELRCDPISGHTALYWYRQSLGQGLEFLIYFQGNSAPDKSGLPSDRFSAERTGGSVSTLTIQRTQQEDSAVYLCASSPRQANYGYTFGSGTRLTVV.

CDR3: CAGAPVFF. The CDR3 nucleotides are TGCGCCGGAGCCCCCGTTTTCTTC. The V and J genes are TRBV23-1 and TRBJ2-1; no firm D call. TRBV23-1 is an open reading frame whose function is uncertain. Trimming removed 11 bases from V and 16 bases from J, with 12 bases in between. The CDR3 extends over 8 amino acids.

This clone occurred once. The chain has TRBV19 and TRBJ2-5; the D gene is possibly TRBD2 (5 bases). There are 15 residues in the CDR3. Germline CDR1 and CDR2: LNHDA and SQIVND (reference sequence). V was shortened by 0 bases and J by 3 bases, with 11 bases between the two germline ends. CDR3 loop: CASSIDGAGKETQYF. CDR3 sequence (DNA): TGTGCCAGTAGTATAGATGGTGCGGGCAAAGAGACCCAGTACTTC.

This chain uses TRBV10-2 with TRBJ2-7; no definite D call. CDR3 size: 13 residues. Per the germline V gene, CDR1 is WSHSY and CDR2 is SAAADI. Trimming pared 0 bases from V and 4 bases from J, leaving 7 bases between. The CDR3 region has the DNA TGCGCCAGCAGTGAGTCGGGCGAATACGAGCAGTACTTC. It encodes CASSESGEYEQYF.

This sequence joins TRBV11-2 and TRBJ2-1; perhaps TRBD2 as D (5 bases). With 2 bases removed from V and 8 bases from J, the gap between germline ends came to 10 bases. Germline V lookup: CDR1 SGHAT, CDR2 FQNNGV. This CDR3 has 13 amino acids. The CDR3 protein is CASSLNSRDEQFF. CDR3 bases: TGTGCCAGCAGCTTAAACTCGCGGGATGAGCAGTTCTTC.

The V gene is TRBV18, the J gene TRBJ2-1; D not resolved. Germline V lookup: CDR1 KGHSH, CDR2 LQKENI. The CDR3 length is 12 residues. V lost 3 bases to trimming and J lost 7 bases, with 7 bases between them. The CDR3 reads CASSPSENEQFF. CDR3 coding DNA: TGTGCCAGCTCACCGTCGGAGAATGAGCAGTTCTTC.

This chain's CDR3 is CASSYSEGGNSPLHF. As DNA, the CDR3 is TGTGCCAGCAGTTACTCGGAGGGAGGTAATTCACCCCTCCACTTT. The rearrangement links TRBV6-5 to TRBJ1-6; unclear D gene. Germline CDR1 is MNHEY and CDR2 is SVGAGI. CDR3 size: 15 residues. The V and J ends lost 0 bases and 6 bases respectively, with 9 bases between them.

This clone was seen only once. V is TRBV5-6 and J is TRBJ1-2; 7 bases map to TRBD1. Trimming removed 4 bases from V and 2 bases from J; junction bases left unmatched: 5. The V gene's germline CDR1 is SGHDT and CDR2 YYEEEE. The CDR3 totals 14 residues. The CDR3, as DNA: TGTGCCAGCAGCAGGGGACAGACGAACTATGGCTACACCTTC. Translated, it gives CASSRGQTNYGYTF.

V usage is TRBV5-1 and J usage is TRBJ2-3; 7 nucleotides align to TRBD1. Trimming cost V 2 bases and J 6 bases; bases outside gene matches: 12. CDR1 SGHRS and CDR2 YFSETQ come from the germline V gene. The CDR3 is 16 amino acids. The CDR3 sequence: CASSFWTGPTQDTQYF. CDR3 bases: TGCGCCAGCAGCTTCTGGACAGGCCCTACACAGGATACGCAGTATTTT.

The chain couples TRBV16 to TRBJ1-1; 9 nucleotides align to TRBD1. The V gene end was trimmed by 6 bases and the J gene end by 6 bases; junction bases not matched to a gene: 8. This CDR3 contains 14 residues. Germline V gives CDR1 KGHSY, CDR2 FQNENV. The CDR3 DNA follows: TGTGCCAGCAGTCCACGGGACAGGGAGCCTGAAGCTTTCTTT. Residues: CASSPRDREPEAFF.

Written as DNA, the CDR3 is TGTGCCAGCAGCCGGGATACAGGGGGAAATGAAAAACTGTTTTTT. This sequence encodes CASSRDTGGNEKLFF. The chain uses TRBV11-2 and TRBJ1-4; TRBD1 matches 8 bases. The V gene end was trimmed by 5 bases and the J gene end by 5 bases; junction bases not matched to a gene: 7. Germline CDR1 and CDR2: SGHAT and FQNNGV. The CDR3 consists of 15 residues.

This sequence joins TRBV9 and TRBJ1-1; D is unresolved. This CDR3 is 15 amino acids long. Germline V gene lookup returns CDR1 SGDLS and CDR2 YYNGEE. V was trimmed by 0 bases and J by 1 base, leaving 10 bases between them. The CDR3 spells CASSVGPGKNTEAFF. The CDR3 region has the DNA TGTGCCAGCAGCGTAGGGCCGGGTAAGAACACTGAAGCTTTCTTT.

The chain links TRBV9 to TRBJ1-1; 9 bases line up with TRBD1. CDR3 length equals 16 residues. Unmatched junction bases numbered 10, after V lost 3 bases and J lost 4 bases. Germline CDR1 SGDLS, CDR2 YYNGEE. CDR3 loop: CASSETGQGTITEAFF. CDR3 sequence (DNA): TGTGCCAGCAGCGAGACCGGACAGGGGACAATCACTGAAGCTTTCTTT. Looking up the rest from reference TRBV9 and TRBJ1-1 gives the full variable domain: DSGVTQTPKHLITATGQRVTLRCSPRSGDLSVYWYQQSLDQGLQFLIQYYNGEERAKGNILERFSAQQFPDLHSELNLSSLELGDSALYFCASSETGQGTITEAFFGQGTRLTVV.

V is TRBV12-3 or TRBV12-4 and J is TRBJ1-3, with D unclear. V lost 6 bases, J lost 6 bases, and 9 bases lay in between. The CDR3 is 12 residues long. The CDR3 loop is CASRLPANTIYF. CDR3 nucleotide sequence: TGTGCCAGCAGACTACCTGCAAACACCATATATTTT.

This chain connects TRBV7-8 to TRBJ2-2; unclear D gene. CDR3 length: 14 residues. From germline, CDR1 is SGHVS and CDR2 FQNEAQ. Trimming shortened V by 2 bases and J by 4 bases, and 8 bases separated the two germline ends. CDR3 loop: CASSLIYGTGELFF. In DNA, the CDR3 is TGTGCCAGCAGCTTAATTTACGGCACCGGGGAGCTGTTTTTT.

J is TRBJ1-1 and V is TRBV6-5; 7 bases agree with TRBD1. Germline CDR1 reads MNHEY; CDR2 reads SVGAGI. CDR3 size: 13 residues. Losses at the gene ends were 9 bases for V and 4 bases for J; bases not matched to a gene: 8. The CDR3 reads CASLRGQGTEAFF. DNA of the CDR3: TGTGCCAGTCTGAGGGGGCAAGGCACTGAAGCTTTCTTT.

The rearrangement joins TRBV5-6 to TRBJ2-7; 9 nucleotides align to TRBD1. The length of the CDR3 is 14 residues. J was trimmed by 4 bases and V by 4 bases; bases with no gene match: 6. CDR1 SGHDT and CDR2 YYEEEE come from the germline V gene. CDR3: CASSRTGARYEQYF. The CDR3 nucleotides are TGTGCCAGCAGCCGGACAGGGGCTCGGTACGAGCAGTACTTC. Combining the CDR3 with reference TRBV5-6 and TRBJ2-7 gives the whole variable domain DAGVTQSPTHLIKTRGQQVTLRCSPKSGHDTVSWYQQALGQGPQFIFQYYEEEERQRGNFPDRFSGHQFPNYSSELNVNALLLGDSALYLCASSRTGARYEQYFGPGTRLTVT.

This sequence joins TRBV4-1 and TRBJ2-7, with 7 positions matching TRBD1. CDR1 is MGHRA, CDR2 YSYEKL, per germline. The V and J ends lost 2 bases and 5 bases, in that order; junction bases with no gene match: 3. This CDR3 is built from 13 residues. CDR3 in DNA: TGCGCCAGCAGCCAAAGACAGGGTAACGAGCAGTACTTC. Its translation: CASSQRQGNEQYF.

The V and J genes are TRBV7-3 and TRBJ2-4; D is possibly TRBD2 (6 bases). Germline V gene lookup returns CDR1 SGHTA and CDR2 FQGTGA. The CDR3 consists of 16 residues. V lost 5 bases, J lost 4 bases, and 18 bases lay in between. The CDR3 DNA is TGTGCCAGCAGCCCCCCCGGGGGAGCGCGTAAAAACATTCAGTACTTC. This codes for CASSPPGGARKNIQYF.